The rows below give T cell receptor beta chains drawn from one sample of a study of T cell responses to AZD1222 COVID-19 vaccine. Assay used: immunoSEQ multiplex PCR; TCRdb lists only in-frame clones, some missing. The sample has some 130,000 clones, about 90% seen once. The material was peripheral blood, obtained on day 0 of AZD1222 vaccination. These receptors all come from an adult in good health. Each CDR3 is given with its conserved first and last residue. A D gene is named only where the DNA matches it firmly. A clone size is listed for some rows: how often the clone was seen (once, few, many), or a class if it is expanded.

>-|TRBV19|TRBJ2-2|-
TGTGCCAGTAGTATGTACGGGGGGCCCTACACCGGGGAGCTGTTTTTT
CASSMYGGPYTGELFF
>TRBD1|TRBV5-6|TRBJ1-5|-
TGTGCCAGCAGCTTAAGACAGGGAGGCAATCAGCCCCAGCATTTT
CASSLRQGGNQPQHF
>TRBD1|TRBV7-2|TRBJ1-4|-
TGTGCCAGCAGCTCCGGGACAGGGACGATTAAGGAAAAACTGTTTTTT
CASSSGTGTIKEKLFF
>-|TRBV11-2|TRBJ2-3|-
TGTGCCAGCAGCTTAGGAGTCGGGGCCTTTATGGGAGATACGCAGTATTTT
CASSLGVGAFMGDTQYF
>TRBD2|TRBV9|TRBJ2-1|-
TGTGCCAGCAGCGCAATACTAGCGGGGGGTCGAGGTGAGCAGTTCTTC
CASSAILAGGRGEQFF
>-|TRBV7-9|TRBJ2-3|-
TGTGCCAGCAGCTTAGATCTAGTAGATACGCAGTATTTT
CASSLDLVDTQYF
>-|TRBV5-1|TRBJ1-2|-
TGCGCCAGCAGCTTGGACAGGGCCTATGGCTACACCTTC
CASSLDRAYGYTF
>-|TRBV9|TRBJ1-1|-
TGTGCCAGCAGCGTAGAAGGGTCAGGGTCTGAAGCTTTCTTT
CASSVEGSGSEAFF
>TRBD1|TRBV11-2|TRBJ2-1|-
TGTGCCAGCAGCTCCCAACAGGGGGCCTCCTACAATGAGCAGTTCTTC
CASSSQQGASYNEQFF
>-|TRBV28|TRBJ2-3|-
TGTGCCAGCAGCTTGGGACCTCGAAACACAGATACGCAGTATTTT
CASSLGPRNTDTQYF
>-|TRBV5-8|TRBJ1-6|-
TGTGCCAGCAGTACGCGACAGCACTCCTATAATTCACCCCTCCACTTT
CASSTRQHSYNSPLHF
>-|TRBV28|TRBJ1-5|-
TGTGCCAGCAGGCCGACATCGGGGGGTAACAATCAGCCCCAGCATTTT
CASRPTSGGNNQPQHF
>-|TRBV5-5|TRBJ2-5|-
TGTGCCAGCAGGTCCTCCGAGGGAGTGTGGACCCAGTACTTC
CASRSSEGVWTQYF
>-|TRBV15|TRBJ1-2|-
TGTGCCACCAGCAGAGATGCGGGAGGACCCTATGGCTACACCTTC
CATSRDAGGPYGYTF
>-|TRBV5-5|TRBJ1-2|once
TGTGCCAGCAGCTTAACGCGCGACAAGGAAAACTATGGCTACACCTTC
CASSLTRDKENYGYTF
>TRBD1|TRBV5-1|TRBJ2-7|few
TGCGCCAGCAGCTTGGCCGGAGGACAGGAGAGCTCCTACGAGCAGTACTTC
CASSLAGGQESSYEQYF
>TRBD1|TRBV19|TRBJ1-2|-
TGTGCCAGTAGTATTACTCAGGGGGGCCATGGCTACACCTTC
CASSITQGGHGYTF
>TRBD1|TRBV15|TRBJ1-5|-
TGTGCCACCAGCGTAGACAGGGAAGTTCAGCCCCAGCATTTT
CATSVDREVQPQHF
>-|TRBV7-2|TRBJ1-6|-
TGTGCCAGCAGCTTCCCTAAGACAGGACAAGTTAATTCACCCCTCCACTTT
CASSFPKTGQVNSPLHF
>-|TRBV28|TRBJ2-7|-
TGTGCCAGCAGTGAAGAAGAAGGACTGGATCGGACCTACGAGCAGTACTTC
CASSEEEGLDRTYEQYF
>TRBD2|TRBV11-2|TRBJ2-1|-
TGTGCCAGCAGCTTAGGGCCCGGGACTAGTTACAATGAGCAGTTCTTC
CASSLGPGTSYNEQFF
>-|TRBV7-2|TRBJ1-3|-
TGTGCCAGCAGAGGGGGGACGATGGAGGCGGGGTACCCTGGAAACACCATATATTTT
CASRGGTMEAGYPGNTIYF